This TCR beta chain was identified during a study of T cells in narcolepsy (dated by TCRdb to the late 2010s). Regarding the research as a whole: Healthy control donors were enrolled in the study alongside patients who had narcolepsy type 1 or type 2 (NT1, NT2). The study used TCR Vbeta sequencing to track clonotypes in blood and CSF while looking for autoreactive T cells in narcolepsy patients that target self-antigens of hypocretin neurons (hypocretin, TRIB2). Study-wide findings and limitations: Plots comparing CSF and blood CD4+ T cell clonotypes from the same patient highlighted HCRT-specific and TRIB2-specific autoreactive clonotypes. No sequences matching autoreactive T cell clones were present in some of the blood memory CD4+ repertoires from patients and controls. Numbers of sequenced blood memory CD4+ clonotypes were comparable, averaging about 40,000 in patients and around 30,000 in controls. According to the report, autoreactive clonotypes were detected serially in the blood of the same patients and of different patients, but not in healthy controls.

Libraries came from the immunoSEQ multiplex PCR assay. TCRdb stores this immuneACCESS table with in-frame sequences only. Part of the clones is absent; in the studies checked, under half of the shortfall reflects unresolved V genes, and no reason is known for the rest. This sample has fewer than 25,000 clones in its table, and roughly four fifths of those were observed once. 4.2% of the sample is held by the ten biggest clonotypes. A remark on this clone: It lacks a known antigen. No base qualities exist here, and no much larger clone lies one base off it.

For TCR Vbeta sequencing, memory CD4+ T cells were sorted ex vivo from the peripheral blood of both healthy controls and narcolepsy patients. Relative to germline, V is 5 bases shorter and J is 5 bases shorter, with 16 bases between their ends. CDR1 is given as MNHEY and CDR2 as SVGAGI, both from the germline V gene. From cysteine to phenylalanine, the CDR3 is 14 amino acids long. Of all the DNA, just the CDR3 is kept, 42 bases in frame from base 1. Sequencing was performed on memory (CD45RA-) CD4+ T cells from blood. This sample's cell subset or site label indicates: memory T cells sorted ex vivo from peripheral blood. The V and J segments used are TRBV6-5 and TRBJ2-7; the D gene cannot be resolved reliably. This receptor was obtained from a human donor in good health. CDR3 sequence: CASSPFKNWHEQYF. In nucleotides, the sequence is TGTGCCAGCAGTCCCTTCAAGAACTGGCACGAGCAGTACTTC.